This TCR beta chain was profiled in a study of CD8 T cells in Susac syndrome. This clonotype was observed once. When the RNA was reverse transcribed, random hexamers were used with an input of about 0.5 to 1 ug. immunoSEQ multiplex PCR amplified TCR beta CDR3 across 54 Vbeta, 13 Jbeta. TCRdb redid the calling of the immunoSEQ multiplex PCR reads with MiXCR, one entry per CDR3 protein. The sample comprises around 280,000 distinct CDR3 sequences, approximately 90% of which are singletons, and around 0.07% rests with the top ten. Germline V gives CDR1 KGHSH, CDR2 LQKENI. The V gene end was trimmed by 2 bases and the J gene end by 7 bases; junction bases not matched to a gene: 8. This CDR3 region has 15 residues. From blood CD8+ and CD4+ T cells, the TCR beta chain was sequenced. Negative isolation yielded the CD8+ and CD4+ T cells, while FACS enriched the TEMRA cells.

J is TRBJ1-1 and V is TRBV18; 9 bases fit TRBD1. The sequence was obtained from a human donor with multiple sclerosis. Sequencing was done on a sample of CD4+ T cells from PBMCs. In nucleotides, the CDR3 is TGTGCCAGCTCACCAACGGGACAGGGCCTCGGTGAAGCTTTCTTT. It translates to CASSPTGQGLGEAFF.